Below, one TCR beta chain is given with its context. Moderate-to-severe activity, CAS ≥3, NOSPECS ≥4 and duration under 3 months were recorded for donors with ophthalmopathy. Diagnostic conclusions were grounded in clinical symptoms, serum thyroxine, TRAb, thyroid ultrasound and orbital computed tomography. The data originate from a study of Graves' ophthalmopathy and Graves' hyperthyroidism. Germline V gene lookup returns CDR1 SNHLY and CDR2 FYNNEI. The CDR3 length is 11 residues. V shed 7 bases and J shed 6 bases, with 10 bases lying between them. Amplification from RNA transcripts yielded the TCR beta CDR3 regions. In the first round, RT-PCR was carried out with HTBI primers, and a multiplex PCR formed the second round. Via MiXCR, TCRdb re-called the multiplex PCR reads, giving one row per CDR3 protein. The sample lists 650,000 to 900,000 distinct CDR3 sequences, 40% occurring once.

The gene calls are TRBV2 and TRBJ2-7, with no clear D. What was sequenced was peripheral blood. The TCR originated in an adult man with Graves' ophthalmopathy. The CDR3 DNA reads TGTGCCAGCACCAGACATGCCGAGCAGTACTTC. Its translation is CASTRHAEQYF. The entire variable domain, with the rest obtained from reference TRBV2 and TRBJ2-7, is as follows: EPEVTQTPSHQVTQMGQEVILRCVPISNHLYFYWYRQILGQKVEFLVSFYNNEISEKSEIFDDQFSVERPDGSNFTLKIRSTKLEDSAMYFCASTRHAEQYFGPGTRLTVT.